A single sample gave rise to the 29 T cell receptor beta chains below, sequenced in a study of blood T cell repertoires in COVID-19. Using immunoSEQ multiplex PCR, the repertoire was profiled, and TCRdb retains in-frame clones only, with some absent. The data contain approximately 76,000 clones, approximately 80% of them seen just once; the ten biggest clones take up about 6%. The sequenced sample was peripheral blood. These TCRs come from a woman aged 60-75 years with acute or convalescent COVID-19.

This chain joins TRBV11-2 and TRBJ1-2, with TRBD1 identical over 10 bases. The trim removed 4 bases at V and 3 bases at J, leaving 8 bases unmatched. Looked up from germline, CDR1 is SGHAT and CDR2 is FQNNGV. The CDR3 runs to 16 residues. The DNA of the CDR3 is TGTGCCAGCAGCTCCACTACCGGGACAGGGGACTATGGCTACACCTTC. Protein product: CASSSTTGTGDYGYTF.

This chain uses TRBV11-2 with TRBJ2-3; 8 bases are a match to TRBD2. Germline CDR1 reads SGHAT; CDR2 reads FQNNGV. V was clipped by 3 bases and J by 5 bases; unmatched bases: 10. The CDR3 sequence is 16 residues long. CDR3 residues: CASSFQISGGLDTQYF. The CDR3, as DNA: TGTGCCAGCAGCTTTCAAATTTCGGGGGGGCTAGATACGCAGTATTTT. The variable domain in full, with the rest retrieved from reference TRBV11-2 and TRBJ2-3, is EAGVAQSPRYKIIEKRQSVAFWCNPISGHATLYWYQQILGQGPKLLIQFQNNGVVDDSQLPKDRFSAERLKGVDSTLKIQPAKLEDSAVYLCASSFQISGGLDTQYFGPGTRLTVL.

The chain is built from TRBV6-6 and TRBJ1-2, with TRBD1 identical over 7 bases. The CDR3 sequence is 12 residues long. The V gene's germline CDR1 is MNHNY and CDR2 SVGAGI (reference sequence). V lost 6 bases, J lost 7 bases, and 5 bases stayed unmatched. CDR3 nucleotides: TGTGCCAGCAGGGTGACAGGGACTGGCTACACCTTC. Translating it yields CASRVTGTGYTF.

The chain recombines TRBV5-4 with TRBJ2-7; 14 bases agree with TRBD2. Trimming removed 4 bases from V and 2 bases from J; junction bases left unmatched: 8. Germline V gene lookup returns CDR1 SGHNT and CDR2 YYREEE (reference sequence). CDR3 size: 17 residues. In DNA, the CDR3 is TGTGCCAGCAGCGATAGAGGGACTAGCGGGGGCCCCTACGAGCAGTACTTC. Protein sequence: CASSDRGTSGGPYEQYF.

This chain connects TRBV5-1 to TRBJ1-2; no reliable D call. V lost 3 bases and J lost 4, with 10 bases in between. The V gene's germline CDR1 is SGHRS and CDR2 YFSETQ. This CDR3 region has 13 residues. The CDR3 DNA follows: TGCGCCAGCAGCTCCCAGGCCCTCTATGGCTACACCTTC. Its protein product is CASSSQALYGYTF.

The CDR3 sequence: CASSRDLDYEQYF. CDR3 DNA: TGCGCCAGCAGCCGGGACTTAGACTACGAGCAGTACTTC. The chain uses TRBV5-1 and TRBJ2-7, with a possible D match to TRBD2 (6 bases). The V gene's germline CDR1 is SGHRS and CDR2 YFSETQ. V lost 4 bases to trimming and J lost 3 bases, with 11 bases between them. The CDR3 runs 13 residues.

The J gene is TRBJ2-3, the V gene TRBV19; 8 bases are a match to TRBD1. V lost 7 bases and J lost 5; bases outside the gene matches: 11. This CDR3 contains 15 residues. Germline V gene lookup returns CDR1 LNHDA and CDR2 SQIVND (reference sequence). The CDR3 nucleotides read TGTGCCAGTACCCCGGGACAGGCCGATGGAGATACGCAGTATTTT. It specifies CASTPGQADGDTQYF. Complete variable domain (other parts from reference TRBV19 and TRBJ2-3): DGGITQSPKYLFRKEGQNVTLSCEQNLNHDAMYWYRQDPGQGLRLIYYSQIVNDFQKGDIAEGYSVSREKKESFPLTVTSAQKNPTAFYLCASTPGQADGDTQYFGPGTRLTVL.

The rearrangement joins TRBV2 to TRBJ2-3; TRBD1 is a possible D gene (5 bases). V lost 8 bases, J lost 3 bases, and 15 bases lay in between. Germline V lookup: CDR1 SNHLY, CDR2 FYNNEI. The CDR3 loop spans 14 amino acids. The CDR3 reads CASSRTTSTDTQYF. The CDR3 nucleotides read TGTGCCAGCTCCAGGACAACATCTACAGATACGCAGTATTTT.

Only one count was recorded for this clone. The gene calls are TRBV29-1 and TRBJ1-1, with D uncertain. V shed 6 bases and J shed 1 base, with 9 bases lying between them. Germline assignment: CDR1 SQVTM and CDR2 ANQGSEA. The CDR3 runs to 12 residues. CDR3 sequence reads: CSVLYSNTEAFF. Written as DNA, the CDR3 is TGCAGCGTACTTTACTCGAACACTGAAGCTTTCTTT.

This chain joins TRBV3-1 (or the pseudogene TRBV3-2) and TRBJ2-3; D perhaps matches TRBD2 (7 bases). The CDR3 runs 14 residues. Looked up from germline, CDR1 is LGHDT and CDR2 is YNNKEL (reference sequence). V was pared by 1 base and J by 7 bases, with 12 bases between. The CDR3 protein is CASSQGEGVNTQYF. The CDR3 nucleotides read TGTGCCAGCAGCCAAGGGGAGGGGGTGAATACGCAGTATTTT.

This chain uses TRBV11-2 with TRBJ2-2, with a tentative D call TRBD2 (6 bases). Per germline, CDR1 SGHAT and CDR2 FQNNGV. The V gene lost 1 base and the J gene lost 0 bases, with 9 bases spanning the gap. CDR3 length: 16 amino acids. The CDR3 DNA follows: TGTGCCAGCAGCTTAGTGCGGGGCGCGAACACCGGGGAGCTGTTTTTT. Translation gives CASSLVRGANTGELFF.

The CDR3: CASSQLGGPATSFF. The CDR3 DNA is TGCGCCAGCAGCCAACTAGGGGGCCCCGCCACCTCTTTCTTT. The chain joins TRBV4-1 to TRBJ1-1; TRBD1 aligns across 7 bases. Germline V gene sequence: CDR1 MGHRA, CDR2 YSYEKL. Unmatched junction bases numbered 12, after V lost 2 bases and J lost 12 bases. This CDR3 has 14 residues.

The chain links TRBV6-5 to TRBJ2-5; 7 bases match TRBD1. Per germline, CDR1 MNHEY and CDR2 SVGAGI. The CDR3 runs 13 residues. Trimming at V came to 6 bases and at J to 4 bases, leaving 5 bases not matched to a gene. CDR3 in amino acids: CASSRNRGETQYF. The CDR3 nucleotides are TGTGCCAGCAGCCGGAACAGGGGAGAGACCCAGTACTTC.

The gene calls are TRBV18 and TRBJ1-6; 9 bases align to TRBD1. The CDR3 contains 16 residues. Germline CDR1 is KGHSH and CDR2 is LQKENI. V was clipped by 3 bases and J by 10 bases; unmatched bases: 10. The CDR3 sequence: CASSPSTGTGRSPLHF. CDR3 nucleotides: TGTGCCAGCTCACCGTCAACCGGGACAGGGCGCTCACCCCTCCACTTT.

The J gene is TRBJ2-2, the V gene TRBV2, with D maybe TRBD1 (6 bases). Germline V gene data show CDR1 as SNHLY and CDR2 as FYNNEI. The CDR3 runs 15 residues. The germline V and J ends were trimmed by 5 bases and 5 bases, with 15 bases remaining between them. The CDR3 sequence: CASSSGVVGTGELFF. CDR3 coding DNA: TGTGCCAGCAGTTCAGGGGTAGTAGGGACCGGGGAGCTGTTTTTT.

This clone was counted between two and nine times. The rearrangement uses TRBV18 and TRBJ1-6, with 9 positions matching TRBD1. With V trimmed by 3 bases and J by 10 bases, 10 bases remained unmatched. Per germline, CDR1 KGHSH and CDR2 LQKENI. CDR3 size: 16 residues. Here the CDR3 reads CASSPSTGGGRSPLHF. DNA for the CDR3: TGTGCCAGCTCACCCTCGACAGGGGGGGGTAGGTCACCCCTCCACTTT.

The chain carries TRBV9 and TRBJ1-1; no firm D call. This CDR3 has 14 residues. Per germline, CDR1 SGDLS and CDR2 YYNGEE. Trimming took off 6 bases at V and 0 bases at J, with 12 bases between the two ends. The CDR3 DNA sequence: TGTGCCAGCACCCTGGCCCCAGTGAACACTGAAGCTTTCTTT. Translating it yields CASTLAPVNTEAFF.

The chain links TRBV7-3 to TRBJ1-1, with D hard to call. V lost 1 base, J lost 10 bases, and 19 bases lay in between. The CDR3 extends over 15 amino acids. Germline V gene data show CDR1 as SGHTA and CDR2 as FQGTGA. The CDR3 sequence: CASSLSPAANAPAFF. Written as DNA, the CDR3 is TGTGCCAGCAGCTTAAGCCCGGCGGCAAACGCCCCAGCTTTCTTT.

This clone was seen only a few times. The chain uses TRBV3-1 (or the pseudogene TRBV3-2) and TRBJ2-1, with 8 bases lining up with TRBD2. This CDR3 contains 15 residues. J lost 2 bases, V lost 4 bases, and 4 bases had no gene match. The germline V gene encodes CDR1 LGHDT and CDR2 YNNKEL (reference sequence). CDR3 region: CASSLSGGTYNEQFF. The CDR3 DNA reads TGTGCCAGCAGCCTGAGCGGGGGAACCTACAATGAGCAGTTCTTC.

This chain uses TRBV2 with TRBJ2-3; 14 bases agree with TRBD2. The V gene's germline CDR1 is SNHLY and CDR2 FYNNEI. There are 18 residues in the CDR3. V shed 6 bases and J 3 bases; nucleotides not matched to a gene: 11. CDR3 DNA: TGTGCCAGCAGCGGACTAGCGGGGGGTTTAACGGGAACAGATACGCAGTATTTT. Protein product: CASSGLAGGLTGTDTQYF. The whole variable domain, remainder taken from reference TRBV2 and TRBJ2-3, is EPEVTQTPSHQVTQMGQEVILRCVPISNHLYFYWYRQILGQKVEFLVSFYNNEISEKSEIFDDQFSVERPDGSNFTLKIRSTKLEDSAMYFCASSGLAGGLTGTDTQYFGPGTRLTVL.

The rearrangement uses TRBV18 and TRBJ2-7; 7 nucleotides line up with TRBD2. Trimming cost V 5 bases and J 2 bases; bases outside gene matches: 6. In germline, CDR1 is KGHSH, CDR2 LQKENI. The CDR3 covers 14 residues. In DNA form, the CDR3 reads TGTGCCAGCTCAGGCGGGGGTACCCCCTACGAGCAGTACTTC. Translating it yields CASSGGGTPYEQYF.

The sample holds a few counts of this clone. CDR3 residues: CSANPTGTGELFF. CDR3 in DNA: TGCAGCGCCAACCCGACGGGGACCGGGGAGCTGTTTTTT. The genes are TRBV29-1 and TRBJ2-2; tentative D call: TRBD2 (5 bases). The CDR3 consists of 13 residues. In germline, CDR1 is SQVTM, CDR2 ANQGSEA. The germline V and J ends were trimmed by 7 bases and 5 bases, with 14 bases remaining between them.

The CDR3 DNA reads TGCAGTGCTAGTGACGGGGGTACTGAAAAACTGTTTTTT. Translation gives CSASDGGTEKLFF. This sequence joins TRBV20-1 and TRBJ1-4; D might be TRBD1 (5 bases). With 3 bases removed from V and 7 bases from J, the gap between germline ends came to 12 bases. This CDR3 has 13 residues. The germline V gene encodes CDR1 DFQATT and CDR2 SNEGSKA (reference sequence).

This chain uses TRBV30 with TRBJ2-7, with a weak D call TRBD2 (7 bases). CDR1 GTSNPN and CDR2 SVGIG come from the germline V gene (reference sequence). The CDR3 is 12 residues long. Trimming took 4 bases from V and 4 from J, leaving 11 bases between them. This CDR3 reads CAWKEGGYEQYF. CDR3 DNA sequence: TGTGCCTGGAAGGAGGGGGGGTACGAGCAGTACTTC.

The count of this clone is one. CDR3 residues: CASILGQGREQYF. For the CDR3, the DNA is TGTGCCAGCATCCTCGGACAGGGGAGAGAGCAGTACTTC. The chain couples TRBV2 to TRBJ2-7; 9 bases agree with TRBD1. Germline CDR1 SNHLY, CDR2 FYNNEI. The ends lost 7 bases at V and 7 bases at J; junction bases unmatched: 8. The CDR3 loop spans 13 amino acids.

The chain carries TRBV2 and TRBJ2-3; D perhaps matches TRBD2 (6 bases). V lost 4 bases and J 3 bases, leaving 17 bases between the germline ends. CDR1 is SNHLY and CDR2 is FYNNEI in the germline V gene. The CDR3 consists of 16 residues. The CDR3 here is CASSGEVGSGTDTQYF. In DNA, the CDR3 is TGTGCCAGCAGTGGGGAGGTCGGGTCAGGGACAGATACGCAGTATTTT. Looking up the rest from reference TRBV2 and TRBJ2-3 gives the full variable domain: EPEVTQTPSHQVTQMGQEVILRCVPISNHLYFYWYRQILGQKVEFLVSFYNNEISEKSEIFDDQFSVERPDGSNFTLKIRSTKLEDSAMYFCASSGEVGSGTDTQYFGPGTRLTVL.

J is TRBJ1-2 and V is TRBV5-4, with TRBD1 identical over 8 bases. The V segment lost 4 bases and the J segment 4 bases; nucleotides outside the gene matches: 6. The CDR3 is 14 residues long. Germline CDR1 and CDR2: SGHNT and YYREEE (reference sequence). In DNA, the CDR3 is TGTGCCAGCAGCCCACCGGGACAGGCCTATGGCTACACCTTC. Amino acid sequence: CASSPPGQAYGYTF.

The gene calls are TRBV9 and TRBJ1-1; D unclear. V lost 0 bases to trimming and J lost 3 bases, with 3 bases between them. The CDR3 covers 12 residues. Germline lookup yields CDR1 SGDLS and CDR2 YYNGEE. The CDR3 nucleotides are TGTGCCAGCAGCGTAGCTCACACTGAAGCTTTCTTT. Amino acid sequence: CASSVAHTEAFF.

This sequence joins TRBV29-1 and TRBJ1-2, with 12 bases aligning to TRBD1. Germline loops: CDR1 SQVTM, CDR2 ANQGSEA. The J segment lost 6 bases and the V segment lost 6 bases, leaving 14 bases of the junction unmatched. The CDR3 is 16 amino acids. CDR3 amino acids: CSVRAGQGAFWDGYTF. As DNA, the CDR3 is TGCAGCGTGCGGGCGGGACAGGGGGCTTTTTGGGATGGCTACACCTTC.